These 29 T cell receptor beta chains originate from one sample sequenced in a study of shared clonotypes between healthy human individuals. Libraries were prepared by immunoSEQ multiplex PCR; TCRdb keeps only in-frame clonotypes and omits some of them. The table has about half a million clones, more than 75% seen once. Sequencing was done on a sample of PBMCs. These receptors were taken from a woman aged 40-49 years in good health. Some clones in this sample may be carry-over from other donors' samples.

The chain employs TRBV4-1 and TRBJ2-5; tentatively, D is TRBD2 (5 bases). Near its end, the DNA agrees better with TRBJ2-7, so the J call may be wrong. CDR3 length equals 16 residues. Germline V gives CDR1 MGHRA, CDR2 YSYEKL. The CDR3 reads CASSQDPPGSGREQYF. CDR3 sequence (DNA): TGCGCCAGCAGCCAAGATCCCCCTGGGAGTGGTCGCGAGCAGTACTTC.

This clone was detected only a few times. J is TRBJ1-1 and V is TRBV6-5; 8 positions agree with TRBD1. The CDR3 length is 13 residues. J was trimmed by 1 base and V by 8 bases; bases with no gene match: 3. Germline V CDR1 and CDR2: MNHEY, SVGAGI. CDR3 bases: TGTGCCAGCCTCGGACAGGGGAACACTGAAGCTTTCTTT. Protein: CASLGQGNTEAFF.

The V call is TRBV5-4, the J call TRBJ1-2, with D possibly TRBD1 on 6 matching bases. This CDR3 has 13 residues. Germline V lookup: CDR1 SGHNT, CDR2 YYREEE (reference sequence). Trimming shortened V by 2 bases and J by 6 bases, and 11 bases separated the two germline ends. The CDR3 bases are TGTGCCAGCAGCTTTGGGGCAGGGGATGGCTACACCTTC. Translated: CASSFGAGDGYTF.

The gene calls are TRBV27 and TRBJ2-5; a weak D match, TRBD2 (6 bases). The ends were cut back, 0 bases at V and 1 base at J, with 9 bases in the middle. This CDR3 spans 15 amino acids. Germline V gene sequence: CDR1 MNHEY, CDR2 SMNVEV (reference sequence). In DNA, the CDR3 is TGTGCCAGCAGTTTATCCGTACTAGCCCAAGAGACCCAGTACTTC. Residues: CASSLSVLAQETQYF.

CDR3 loop: CASSVEGSGPSTDTQYF. The DNA of the CDR3 is TGTGCCAGCAGCGTAGAAGGTAGCGGACCTAGCACAGATACGCAGTATTTT. V is TRBV9 and J is TRBJ2-3; TRBD2 is a possible D gene (6 bases). From germline, CDR1 is SGDLS and CDR2 YYNGEE. This CDR3 has 17 residues. V was shortened by 0 bases and J by 0 bases, with 14 bases between the two germline ends.

The chain employs TRBV30 and TRBJ1-2; a possible D gene is TRBD1 (6 bases). CDR1 and CDR2 (germline): GTSNPN, SVGIG (reference sequence). The length of the CDR3 is 13 residues. The V and J ends lost 2 bases and 8 bases respectively, with 15 bases between them. The CDR3 DNA is TGTGCCTGGAGTCCGCCGGGGGCCGGAGGCTACACCTTC. It codes for CAWSPPGAGGYTF.

The V gene is TRBV30, the J gene TRBJ1-6, with D possibly being TRBD1 (5 bases). The CDR3 is made up of 13 amino acids. V lost 6 bases to trimming and J lost 7 bases, with 13 bases between them. Germline V CDR1 and CDR2: GTSNPN, SVGIG (reference sequence). The CDR3, as DNA: TGTGCCTGTGGGTCAGGGAGAAATTCACCCCTCCACTTT. Amino acids: CACGSGRNSPLHF.

The chain has TRBV10-3 and TRBJ2-7; D assignment may be TRBD1 or TRBD2 (5 bases each). Germline V gene data show CDR1 as ENHRY and CDR2 as SYGVKD. This CDR3 spans 13 amino acids. V gave up 11 bases and J gave up 5 bases, with 19 bases separating them. CDR3 amino acids: CAVSRDPWNEQYF. The DNA for the CDR3 is TGTGCCGTATCCCGGGACCCGTGGAACGAGCAGTACTTC.

Ten or more counts support this clone. This chain uses TRBV14 with TRBJ2-7; 9 positions match TRBD1. Per the germline V gene, CDR1 is SGHDN and CDR2 is FVKESK. Losses at the gene ends were 0 bases for V and 4 bases for J; bases not matched to a gene: 10. The CDR3 totals 17 residues. In nucleotides, the CDR3 is TGTGCCAGCAGCCAAGACAGAGGGACAGGGCTCTGGTACGAGCAGTACTTC. Its translation: CASSQDRGTGLWYEQYF.

The genes are TRBV6-1 and TRBJ2-2; a possible D gene is TRBD2 (6 bases). With 2 bases removed from V and 6 bases from J, the gap between germline ends came to 13 bases. Germline loops: CDR1 MNHNS, CDR2 SASEGT. The CDR3 length is 15 residues. CDR3 protein: CASSELREPAGELFF. In nucleotides, the CDR3 is TGTGCCAGCAGTGAACTTCGGGAGCCGGCCGGGGAGCTGTTTTTT.

The chain has TRBV10-3 and TRBJ2-7; 8 bases fit TRBD1. The CDR3 extends over 14 amino acids. Germline V gene data show CDR1 as ENHRY and CDR2 as SYGVKD. The V and J ends lost 9 bases and 7 bases, in that order; junction bases with no gene match: 14. The CDR3 nucleotides read TGTGCCATAACCGCGGCTCAGGGGGCGAGGGAGCAGTACTTC. Translating it yields CAITAAQGAREQYF.

This CDR3 reads CASTAVAAGSEAFF. CDR3 coding DNA: TGCGCCAGCACCGCCGTCGCCGCAGGGAGTGAAGCTTTCTTT. This chain uses TRBV10-2 with TRBJ1-1; D might be TRBD1 (5 bases). Germline CDR1 WSHSY, CDR2 SAAADI. This CDR3 spans 14 amino acids. V was shortened by 7 bases and J by 7 bases, with 19 bases between the two germline ends.

Details on this clone: One junction end disagrees with the germline gene, perhaps due to a read error. Other DNA sequences in this sample translate to the same CDR3. The chain carries TRBV5-1 and TRBJ1-4; perhaps TRBD1 as D (5 bases). CDR1 and CDR2 (germline): SGHRS, YFSETQ. The CDR3 is 14 residues long. This CDR3 reads CASSLGEPFEKLFF. The CDR3 bases are TGCGCCAGCAGTTTGGGGGAGCCCTTTGAAAAACTGTTTTTT.

Worth noting for this clone: A much larger clone sits a single nucleotide away, making a read error possible. Within the sample, other DNA sequences also encode this same CDR3. The chain carries TRBV7-9 and TRBJ2-3; no definite D call. This CDR3 is 13 amino acids long. CDR1 is SEHNR and CDR2 is FQNEAQ in the germline V gene (reference sequence). V was cut by 1 base and J by 1 base, with 3 bases left in between. DNA for the CDR3: TGTGCCAGCAGCTTAGGAGGCACAGATACGCAGTATTTT. Amino acid sequence: CASSLGGTDTQYF.

V gene TRBV7-2 combines with J gene TRBJ1-2; D perhaps matches TRBD1 (5 bases). Germline CDR1 SGHTA, CDR2 FQGNSA. Trimming cost V 0 bases and J 1 base, with 15 bases left between them. The CDR3 is 17 residues long. CDR3 residues: CASSLALGESGNYGYTF. CDR3 DNA: TGTGCCAGCAGCTTAGCGCTAGGGGAGAGCGGTAACTATGGCTACACCTTC.

The chain joins TRBV5-1 to TRBJ2-1; 8 nucleotides agree with TRBD1. Trimming removed 4 bases from V and 8 bases from J; junction bases left unmatched: 8. This CDR3 is built from 14 residues. Germline lookup yields CDR1 SGHRS and CDR2 YFSETQ. The CDR3 region has the DNA TGCGCCAGCAGCATGGGACAGGCAGGCGATGAGCAGTTCTTC. This gives the protein CASSMGQAGDEQFF.

The J gene is TRBJ1-3, the V gene TRBV6-5, with 9 bases fitting TRBD1. The V gene's germline CDR1 is MNHEY and CDR2 SVGAGI. CDR3 length: 14 amino acids. V lost 5 bases and J lost 2; bases outside the gene matches: 1. Here the CDR3 DNA reads TGTGCCAGCAGTACAGGGGGCACTGGAAACACCATATATTTT. Protein sequence: CASSTGGTGNTIYF.

The chain recombines TRBV9 with TRBJ2-7; tentative D call: TRBD2 (6 bases). In germline, CDR1 is SGDLS, CDR2 YYNGEE. Trimming took off 4 bases at V and 6 bases at J, with 17 bases between the two ends. This CDR3 is 14 amino acids long. CDR3 in DNA: TGTGCCAGCAGCCAAATGGGCTCCGGGGGCGAGCAGTACTTC. Translating gives CASSQMGSGGEQYF.

This chain uses TRBV6-5 with TRBJ2-7, with TRBD2 identical over 8 bases. The CDR3 runs to 13 residues. CDR1 and CDR2 (germline): MNHEY, SVGAGI. J lost 5 bases, V lost 6 bases, and 6 bases had no gene match. Here the CDR3 reads CASRPPSGHEQYF. The CDR3 DNA reads TGTGCCAGCAGACCACCTAGCGGGCACGAGCAGTACTTC.

The chain recombines TRBV5-6 with TRBJ2-5; D is unresolved. Trimming removed 0 bases from V and 6 bases from J, with 3 bases in between. The CDR3 is made up of 11 amino acids. The germline CDR1 and CDR2 sequences are SGHDT and YYEEEE. For the CDR3, the DNA is TGTGCCAGCAGCTTGGCTAAGACCCAGTACTTC. It codes for CASSLAKTQYF.

The rearrangement links TRBV13 to TRBJ2-1, with 8 bases lining up with TRBD2. The length of the CDR3 is 17 residues. J lost 2 bases, V lost 4 bases, and 10 bases had no gene match. Germline CDR1 and CDR2: PRHDT and FYEKMQ (reference sequence). The CDR3 nucleotides read TGTGCCAGCAGCTCGTCCCTAAGCGGGGGCCCCTACAATGAGCAGTTCTTC. Translating gives CASSSSLSGGPYNEQFF.

V and J are TRBV7-6 and TRBJ2-1; 8 positions match TRBD2. The J segment lost 7 bases and the V segment lost 0 bases, leaving 8 bases of the junction unmatched. Germline V gene sequence: CDR1 SGHVS, CDR2 FNYEAQ. The CDR3 is made up of 16 amino acids. The CDR3 is CASSLAPSGGINEQFF. In DNA, the CDR3 is TGTGCCAGCAGCTTAGCGCCCAGCGGGGGCATAAATGAGCAGTTCTTC.

The J gene is TRBJ2-5, the V gene TRBV19; TRBD1 aligns across 8 bases. CDR1 LNHDA and CDR2 SQIVND come from the germline V gene (reference sequence). The CDR3 is 16 amino acids. V shed 3 bases and J 4 bases; nucleotides not matched to a gene: 10. CDR3 nucleotide sequence: TGTGCCAGTAGTATCCAGGGGGCGAGGGATAGAGAGACCCAGTACTTC. Translation: CASSIQGARDRETQYF.

This chain connects TRBV30 to TRBJ1-1; TRBD1 agrees at 7 bases. The V gene's germline CDR1 is GTSNPN and CDR2 SVGIG (reference sequence). The CDR3 consists of 13 residues. V dropped 4 bases and J dropped 7; count of bases not matched to a gene: 9. In DNA, the CDR3 is TGTGCCTGGAAAATAAAGGGGGCAGTTGAAGCTTTCTTT. Residues: CAWKIKGAVEAFF.

The rearrangement joins TRBV15 to TRBJ2-7; 8 nucleotides match TRBD2. Germline assignment: CDR1 LNHNV and CDR2 YYDKDF (reference sequence). The CDR3 covers 18 residues. Unmatched junction bases numbered 14, after V lost 2 bases and J lost 2 bases. CDR3 region: CATSRSRPRPGGTYEQYF. The CDR3 DNA sequence: TGTGCCACCAGCAGATCCCGCCCCCGGCCGGGAGGGACCTACGAGCAGTACTTC.

This clone showed up just a few times. The rearrangement uses TRBV18 and TRBJ2-5, with D maybe TRBD2 (6 bases). Germline assignment: CDR1 KGHSH and CDR2 LQKENI. CDR3 length equals 15 residues. The V gene lost 0 bases and the J gene lost 8 bases, with 16 bases spanning the gap. Written as DNA, the CDR3 is TGTGCCAGCTCACCACCGTCGACAGTGGGGGGAACCCAGTACTTC. Encoded protein: CASSPPSTVGGTQYF. Full variable domain (outside the CDR3, taken from reference TRBV18 and TRBJ2-5): NAGVMQNPRHLVRRRGQEARLRCSPMKGHSHVYWYRQLPEEGLKFMVYLQKENIIDESGMPKERFSAEFPKEGPSILRIQQVVRGDSAAYFCASSPPSTVGGTQYFGPGTRLLVL.

The chain links TRBV28 to TRBJ1-6; possible D gene TRBD1, 5 bases. Trimming pared 6 bases from V and 5 bases from J, leaving 14 bases between. CDR1 is MDHEN, CDR2 SYDVKM, per germline. The CDR3 is 15 residues long. In nucleotides, the CDR3 is TGTGCCAGCAGACCCCCGGGACGGAATAATTCACCCCTCCACTTT. Translated: CASRPPGRNNSPLHF.

The J gene is TRBJ2-1, the V gene TRBV5-1; 11 bases match TRBD2. Germline CDR1 SGHRS, CDR2 YFSETQ. Trimming at V came to 0 bases and at J to 9 bases, leaving 5 bases not matched to a gene. The CDR3 spans 15 residues. This chain's CDR3 is CASSLDSGRAGEQFF. The DNA for the CDR3 is TGCGCCAGCAGCTTGGATAGCGGGAGGGCCGGTGAGCAGTTCTTC.

This rearrangement joins TRBV6-5 to TRBJ2-7, with D perhaps matching TRBD2 (5 bases). Looked up from germline, CDR1 is MNHEY and CDR2 is SVGAGI. V was pared by 2 bases and J by 7 bases, with 21 bases between. There are 16 residues in the CDR3. The CDR3 sequence is CASSYTWAPPPGEQYF. CDR3 DNA: TGTGCCAGCAGTTACACTTGGGCGCCACCTCCGGGGGAGCAGTACTTC.